One sample yielded the 18 T cell receptor beta chains listed below, sequenced in a study of T cell repertoires in cytomegalovirus infection. These receptors' antigens are unknown. One entry per CDR3 protein, called by TCRdb with MiXCR from the reads. The table records 700,000 to 950,000 distinct CDR3 sequences, about 33% of them present only once. The starting material was cultured CD8+ T cells from PBMCs, obtained from culture after CMV antigen stimulation. Receptors originate from a human donor in good health (CMV status not recorded). Some clones in this sample may be carry-over from other donors' samples.

This clonotype was recorded many times. The V call is TRBV7-2, the J call TRBJ2-2, with D perhaps assigned TRBD1 or TRBD2 (5 bases each). Germline V gene lookup returns CDR1 SGHTA and CDR2 FQGNSA. The ends were cut back, 5 bases at V and 5 bases at J, with 12 bases in the middle. The CDR3 extends over 14 amino acids. CDR3 in amino acids: CASSASRETGELFF. The CDR3, as DNA: TGTGCCAGCAGCGCTAGCAGGGAGACCGGGGAGCTGTTTTTT.

The genes are TRBV5-4 and TRBJ2-5; the match to TRBD2 covers 9 bases. The germline V gene encodes CDR1 SGHNT and CDR2 YYREEE (reference sequence). The CDR3 contains 15 residues. V was pared by 3 bases and J by 5 bases, with 8 bases of the junction left unmatched. The CDR3 DNA sequence: TGTGCCAGCAGCTCTGGGGGCGGGGGGGAGGAGACCCAGTACTTC. Protein sequence: CASSSGGGGEETQYF.

This CDR3 reads CASSRRDRGRQETQYF. The CDR3 DNA sequence: TGTGCCAGCAGTCGCCGGGACAGGGGACGACAAGAGACCCAGTACTTC. The rearrangement joins TRBV6-5 to TRBJ2-5; 10 bases agree with TRBD1. This CDR3 contains 16 residues. Germline V gives CDR1 MNHEY, CDR2 SVGAGI. V trimming: 5 bases; J trimming: 2 bases; junction bases outside the gene matches: 8.

The chain carries TRBV28 and TRBJ2-1, with 10 bases matching TRBD2. CDR3 size: 17 residues. The ends lost 6 bases at V and 4 bases at J; junction bases unmatched: 12. Germline CDR1 MDHEN, CDR2 SYDVKM. CDR3 sequence reads: CASSSNPLAGRYNEQFF. CDR3 DNA sequence: TGTGCCAGCAGCTCCAACCCACTAGCGGGGAGATACAATGAGCAGTTCTTC.

This clonotype came up many times. This CDR3 reads CASSQETPSGAYYSNQPQHF. For the CDR3, the DNA is TGCGCCAGCAGCCAAGAAACCCCGAGCGGGGCTTATTATAGCAATCAGCCCCAGCATTTT. The V and J genes are TRBV4-1 and TRBJ1-5; D possibly corresponds to TRBD1 (5 bases). V lost 0 bases to trimming and J lost 0 bases, with 21 bases between them. Per the germline V gene, CDR1 is MGHRA and CDR2 is YSYEKL. This CDR3 region has 20 residues.

This chain uses TRBV9 with TRBJ2-1; 8 bases fit TRBD2. The CDR3 consists of 14 residues. From germline, CDR1 is SGDLS and CDR2 YYNGEE. V dropped 0 bases and J dropped 8; count of bases not matched to a gene: 4. The CDR3 nucleotides are TGTGCCAGCAGCGTAGCAGCGGGGGTGGATGAGCAGTTCTTC. Residues: CASSVAAGVDEQFF. Full variable domain (missing parts from reference TRBV9 and TRBJ2-1): DSGVTQTPKHLITATGQRVTLRCSPRSGDLSVYWYQQSLDQGLQFLIQYYNGEERAKGNILERFSAQQFPDLHSELNLSSLELGDSALYFCASSVAAGVDEQFFGPGTRLTVL.

The chain has TRBV6-1 and TRBJ2-1; 11 bases align to TRBD2. This CDR3 spans 17 amino acids. CDR1 and CDR2 from the germline V gene are MNHNS and SASEGT. V dropped 1 base and J dropped 7; count of bases not matched to a gene: 9. CDR3 nucleotides: TGTGCCAGCAGTGAAGGCTTACTAGGACTAGCGGGTAATGAGCAGTTCTTC. Translating gives CASSEGLLGLAGNEQFF.

This clonotype appeared a few times. This sequence joins TRBV7-6 and TRBJ2-1; 8 nucleotides line up with TRBD2. V lost 2 bases and J lost 7; bases outside the gene matches: 4. Germline loops: CDR1 SGHVS, CDR2 FNYEAQ. The CDR3 consists of 14 residues. The DNA for the CDR3 is TGTGCCAGCAGCTTACGGGGGGGCCCGAATGAGCAGTTCTTC. It codes for CASSLRGGPNEQFF.

This chain uses TRBV19 with TRBJ1-1, with D tentatively TRBD1 (5 bases). The CDR3 is made up of 13 amino acids. The germline V gene has CDR1 LNHDA and CDR2 SQIVND (reference sequence). Written as DNA, the CDR3 is TGTGCTACCCCAGGGCCTAGACCTGGTGAAGCTTTCTTT. It yields the protein CATPGPRPGEAFF.

This clonotype occurred many times. The chain employs TRBV7-2 and TRBJ1-1; D remains unclear. Trimming cost V 4 bases and J 4 bases, with 13 bases left between them. CDR1 and CDR2 from the germline V gene are SGHTA and FQGNSA. This CDR3 contains 14 residues. The CDR3 DNA reads as TGTGCCAGCAGCTGGGTTACAGCGAGCACTGAAGCTTTCTTT. Translating gives CASSWVTASTEAFF.

This clonotype was seen just once. A read error may be the cause here, since a much bigger clone is one base away. The V and J genes are TRBV7-4 and TRBJ2-1; D uncertain. CDR1 and CDR2 from the germline V gene are SGHVT and SQSDAQ. The CDR3 sequence is 12 residues long. The CDR3 nucleotides read TGTACCAGCAGCTCCCCTACAGACGAGCAGTTCTTC. It codes for CTSSSPTDEQFF.

The J gene is TRBJ1-5, the V gene TRBV4-1, with no clear D. Germline assignment: CDR1 MGHRA and CDR2 YSYEKL. V dropped 5 bases and J dropped 5 bases, with 13 bases sitting between them. The CDR3 sequence is 14 residues long. In DNA, the CDR3 is TGCGCCAGCAGCTACATGGATTTGGATCAGCCCCAGCATTTT. This translates into CASSYMDLDQPQHF.

This chain joins TRBV12-3 or TRBV12-4 and TRBJ2-7; 7 nucleotides line up with TRBD1. This CDR3 contains 13 residues. V was clipped by 7 bases and J by 3 bases; unmatched bases: 6. CDR3 coding DNA: TGTGCCAGCAACCCGACAGGGATCTACGAGCAGTACTTC. The encoded protein is CASNPTGIYEQYF.

This rearrangement joins TRBV5-5 to TRBJ1-1, with unresolved D. CDR1 is SGHKS, CDR2 YYEKEE, per germline (reference sequence). This CDR3 region has 13 residues. Trimming cost V 0 bases and J 3 bases, with 6 bases left between them. The CDR3 DNA follows: TGTGCCAGCAGCTTGGACATGTACACTGAAGCTTTCTTT. This codes for CASSLDMYTEAFF.

The chain combines TRBV6-5 with TRBJ1-1; D not certain. The CDR3 spans 17 residues. V was trimmed by 0 bases and J by 0 bases, leaving 14 bases between them. The germline gives CDR1 MNHEY, CDR2 SVGAGI. The CDR3 is CASSYSPYHNMNTEAFF. CDR3 bases: TGTGCCAGCAGTTACTCGCCCTACCACAATATGAACACTGAAGCTTTCTTT.

This clonotype was observed a handful of times. V usage is TRBV5-6 and J usage is TRBJ1-2; 7 bases align to TRBD1. This CDR3 spans 16 amino acids. The germline CDR1 and CDR2 sequences are SGHDT and YYEEEE. Germline trimming cut 4 bases from V and 4 bases from J; bases unmatched to any gene: 13. The DNA for the CDR3 is TGTGCCAGCAGCCAAAAAGGTACAGGGGCCTTCTATGGCTACACCTTC. This gives the protein CASSQKGTGAFYGYTF.

In its sample, this clonotype was seen a few times. The chain couples TRBV6-5 to TRBJ1-6, with no clear D. With 8 bases removed from V and 7 bases from J, the gap between germline ends came to 15 bases. This CDR3 contains 14 residues. Germline V CDR1 and CDR2: MNHEY, SVGAGI. The DNA of the CDR3 is TGTGCCAGCTCCTCACCCGGGTGGAATTCACCCCTCCACTTT. Encoded protein: CASSSPGWNSPLHF.

This clonotype was found many times. The genes are TRBV7-8 and TRBJ2-3, with 7 bases aligning to TRBD1. The CDR3 is made up of 16 amino acids. J was trimmed by 0 bases and V by 3 bases; bases with no gene match: 6. Germline CDR1 and CDR2: SGHVS and FQNEAQ. CDR3 bases: TGTGCCAGCAGCTTCACAGGGGACCGAAGCACAGATACGCAGTATTTT. The encoded protein is CASSFTGDRSTDTQYF.